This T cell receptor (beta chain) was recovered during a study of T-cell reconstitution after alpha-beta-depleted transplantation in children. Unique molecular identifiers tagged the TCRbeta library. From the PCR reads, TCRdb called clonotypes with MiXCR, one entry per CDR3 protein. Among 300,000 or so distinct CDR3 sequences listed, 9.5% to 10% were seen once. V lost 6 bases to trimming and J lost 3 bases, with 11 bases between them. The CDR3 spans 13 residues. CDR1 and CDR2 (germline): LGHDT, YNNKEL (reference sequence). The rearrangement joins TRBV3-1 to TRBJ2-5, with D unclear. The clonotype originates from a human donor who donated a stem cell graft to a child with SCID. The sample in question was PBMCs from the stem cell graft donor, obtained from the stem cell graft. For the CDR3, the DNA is TGTGCCAGCAGACCAGGATCTAAAGAGACCCAGTACTTC. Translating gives CASRPGSKETQYF.